Shown below are 11 T cell receptor beta chains from a single sample sequenced in a study of T cells in women clearing cervical HPV infection. The table came from immunoSEQ multiplex PCR; TCRdb's copy has only in-frame clones and leaves some out. Recorded here are around 12,000 clones; the top ten clones represent about a tenth. The sequenced material came from blood buffy coat. The receptors stem from a woman aged 18 to 69 with a cervical HPV16 infection that either progressed to CIN3+ or cleared (not recorded which).

A note on this clone: The read comes to an end 3 residues before the CDR3 does, leaving the germline J gene to fill in the end. The rearrangement uses TRBV19 and TRBJ2-2; possibly TRBD2 for D (5 bases). The CDR3 runs to 14 residues. CDR1 and CDR2 (germline): LNHDA, SQIVND (reference sequence). The sequenced CDR3 bases are TGTGCCAGTAGGAGGGCCTCGTATAATGAAAAG. Translated, it gives CASRRASYNEK. The full CDR3 sequence reads CASRRASYNEKLFF.

As concerns this clone: At one of its ends the junction is not consistent with the germline gene, which may arise from a read error. Read sequence stops 3 residues before the CDR3 end, and the germline J gene provides the missing end. V is TRBV20-1 and J is TRBJ1-2, with 8 bases fitting TRBD1. The CDR3 spans 14 residues. CDR1 is DFQATT, CDR2 SNEGSKA, per germline (reference sequence). The CDR3 bases that were read are TGCAGTGCACCTCTGGACAGGGAGGTCTATGGT. Translating it yields CSAPLDREVYG. The whole CDR3 region reads CSAPLDREVYGYTF.

For this clone: The read stops 3 residues short of the end of the CDR3; the missing end is completed from the germline J gene. The V call is TRBV2, the J call TRBJ2-2; unclear D gene. Germline loops: CDR1 SNHLY, CDR2 FYNNEI. The CDR3 is 11 amino acids. Trimming shortened V by 7 bases and J by 6 bases, and 6 bases separated the two germline ends. The CDR3 region is CASITAGELFF. CDR3 DNA, as far as it was read: TGTGCCAGCATTACTGCCGGGGAG. Combining the CDR3 with reference TRBV2 and TRBJ2-2 gives the whole variable domain EPEVTQTPSHQVTQMGQEVILRCVPISNHLYFYWYRQILGQKVEFLVSFYNNEISEKSEIFDDQFSVERPDGSNFTLKIRSTKLEDSAMYFCASITAGELFFGEGSRLTVL.

In the case of this clone: The read gets to within 3 residues of the CDR3 end, and the germline J gene fills in the rest. V usage is TRBV13 and J usage is TRBJ2-7; D may be TRBD2 (6 bases). The CDR3 loop spans 17 amino acids. Deletions cut 2 bases from V and 5 bases from J, with 22 bases between. From germline, CDR1 is PRHDT and CDR2 FYEKMQ (reference sequence). CDR3 amino acids: CASSLRGTGRDADEQYF. The covered CDR3 bases are TGTGCCAGCAGCTTACGGGGGACGGGCAGGGATGCAGACGAG.

To note about this clone: Read coverage stops 3 residues before the CDR3 terminus; the germline J gene supplies the remainder. The chain couples TRBV20-1 to TRBJ2-1; 10 bases agree with TRBD2. CDR1 DFQATT and CDR2 SNEGSKA come from the germline V gene (reference sequence). The V gene end was trimmed by 4 bases and the J gene end by 8 bases; junction bases not matched to a gene: 8. This CDR3 is built from 14 residues. CDR3 loop: CSATSLAGGYEQFF. The covered CDR3 bases are TGCAGTGCTACATCTTTAGCGGGGGGCTATGAG.

CDR3 sequence reads: CASSSGTFNQPQYF. Partial CDR3 DNA: TGTGCCAGTAGTTCCGGGACTTTCAATCAGCCG. J is TRBJ2-3 and V is TRBV19, with a tentative D call TRBD2 (6 bases). The read terminates 3 residues ahead of where the CDR3 ends, so the germline J gene completes it. The CDR3 length is 14 residues. Per the germline V gene, CDR1 is LNHDA and CDR2 is SQIVND (reference sequence).

Concerning this clone itself: Read data end 3 residues before the CDR3 end; the end is taken from the germline J gene. V usage is TRBV12-3 or TRBV12-4 and J usage is TRBJ1-2; TRBD1 aligns across 7 bases. Unmatched junction bases numbered 4, after V lost 6 bases and J lost 3 bases. This CDR3 spans 13 amino acids. CDR3 residues: CASSVDRYYGYTF. The sequenced part of the CDR3 DNA is TGTGCCAGCAGCGTGGACAGGTACTATGGC.

About this clone: With the read ending 3 residues before the CDR3 end, the germline J gene is used to fill in that end. This chain links TRBV19 with TRBJ1-4, with a tentative D call TRBD1 (5 bases). Trimming cost V 3 bases and J 0 bases, with 14 bases left between them. CDR1 and CDR2 (germline): LNHDA, SQIVND (reference sequence). The CDR3 loop spans 17 amino acids. CDR3 residues: CASSIQVGGSTNEKLFF. CDR3 DNA, as far as it was read: TGTGCCAGTAGTATTCAGGTCGGGGGATCAACTAATGAAAAA.

On this clone itself: The read terminates 3 residues ahead of where the CDR3 ends, so the germline J gene completes it. The V and J genes are TRBV29-1 and TRBJ2-2, with D maybe TRBD1 (5 bases). The CDR3 is made up of 12 amino acids. V was trimmed by 3 bases and J by 6 bases, leaving 8 bases between them. CDR1 and CDR2 from the germline V gene are SQVTM and ANQGSEA. CDR3 region: CSVEARAGELFF. The part of the CDR3 DNA that was read is TGCAGCGTTGAGGCCAGGGCCGGGGAG.

A word on this clone: The read ends 3 residues early relative to the CDR3; the germline J gene fills the gap. The rearrangement joins TRBV2 to TRBJ1-5; D ambiguous. The V gene's germline CDR1 is SNHLY and CDR2 FYNNEI. The CDR3 is made up of 14 amino acids. V lost 2 bases and J lost 4, with 9 bases in between. CDR3 sequence reads: CASSEYADNQPQHF. The DNA read from the CDR3 is TGTGCCAGCAGTGAATATGCGGATAATCAGCCC.

CDR3 DNA, as far as it was read: TGTGCCAGCAGCTCGGGACAGGGGAGGAATGGC. This gives the protein CASSSGQGRNG. The complete CDR3 protein is CASSSGQGRNGYTF. The gene calls are TRBV7-2 and TRBJ1-2; 10 bases are shared with TRBD1. The read gets to within 3 residues of the CDR3 end, and the germline J gene fills in the rest. The CDR3 has 14 amino acids. Germline V gene data show CDR1 as SGHTA and CDR2 as FQGNSA. Trimming cost V 4 bases and J 6 bases; bases outside gene matches: 5.